This T cell receptor beta chain came from a study of graft-versus-host responses after intestinal transplantation. As for the study in general: Among the recipients, transplants were multivisceral, liver-intestinal, or isolated intestinal. Study results and caveats: There were GvH clones found in recipient marrow, and some of them appeared first in ileum or blood.

The assay was immunoSEQ multiplex PCR, and TCRdb's table has in-frame clones only and misses some. The table records more than 3,500 clones, about 80% of them present only once. Intraepithelial and lamina propria lymphocytes were isolated from graft specimens. This CDR3 spans 14 amino acids. The V gene's germline CDR1 is GTSNPN and CDR2 SVGIG (reference sequence). V lost 0 bases to trimming and J lost 7 bases, with 15 bases between them. Regarding this clone: Its cognate antigen is unknown.

The chain couples TRBV30 to TRBJ1-1, with TRBD1 as a possible D gene (5 bases). The TCR originated in a human patient who received an intestinal transplant, so some T cells may come from the graft donor. The sample here was ileum tissue, taken 9 days after transplant. CDR3 nucleotide sequence: TGTGCCTGGAGTGTAGCAGGGACGAAGGGTGAAGCTTTCTTT. Translated: CAWSVAGTKGEAFF.